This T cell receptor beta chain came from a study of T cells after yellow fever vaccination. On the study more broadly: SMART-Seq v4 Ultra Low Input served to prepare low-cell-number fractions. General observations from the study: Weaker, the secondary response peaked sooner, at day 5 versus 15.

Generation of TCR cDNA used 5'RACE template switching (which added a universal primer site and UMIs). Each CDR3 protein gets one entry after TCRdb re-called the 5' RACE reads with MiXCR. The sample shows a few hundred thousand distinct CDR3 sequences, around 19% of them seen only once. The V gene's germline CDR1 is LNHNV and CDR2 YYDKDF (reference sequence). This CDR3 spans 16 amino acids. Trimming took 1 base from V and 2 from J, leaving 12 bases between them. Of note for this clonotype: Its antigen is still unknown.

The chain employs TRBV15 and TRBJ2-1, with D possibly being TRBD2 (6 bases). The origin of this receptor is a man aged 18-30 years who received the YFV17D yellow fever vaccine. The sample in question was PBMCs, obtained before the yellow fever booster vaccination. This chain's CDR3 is CATSRVTSFAYNEQFF. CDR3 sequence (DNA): TGTGCCACCAGCAGAGTTACTAGCTTTGCCTACAATGAGCAGTTCTTC.